The 27 T cell receptor beta chains in this list originate from one sample, sequenced in a study of T cells in Graves' hyperthyroidism and ophthalmopathy. RNA transcripts provided the source from which TCR beta CDR3 regions were amplified. An initial round of RT-PCR targeting the TCR CDR3 relied on the HTBI primer set. Via MiXCR, TCRdb re-called the multiplex PCR reads, giving one row per CDR3 protein. This sample has over 450,000 distinct CDR3 sequences, with roughly 14% found just once. Sequencing was carried out using blood. The receptors were sampled from a woman younger than 30 with Graves' hyperthyroidism.

This clonotype was found many times. V gene TRBV2 combines with J gene TRBJ2-5, with TRBD2 identical over 16 bases. V trimming: 8 bases; J trimming: 3 bases; junction bases outside the gene matches: 3. Per germline, CDR1 SNHLY and CDR2 FYNNEI. This CDR3 spans 15 amino acids. The CDR3 coding sequence is TGTGCCAGCTTAGGGACTAGCGGGAGGGAAGAGACCCAGTACTTC. This translates into CASLGTSGREETQYF.

This chain uses TRBV6-2 or TRBV6-3 with TRBJ2-1; possibly TRBD2 for D (6 bases). With 2 bases removed from V and 7 bases from J, the gap between germline ends came to 6 bases. Germline values: CDR1 MNHEY, CDR2 SVGEGT. This CDR3 comprises 12 residues. CDR3: CASSYGRNEQFF. CDR3 sequence (DNA): TGTGCCAGCAGTTACGGGAGGAATGAGCAGTTCTTC.

The chain joins TRBV6-2 or TRBV6-3 to TRBJ1-3; the D is unclear. Germline-derived CDR1 and CDR2 are MNHEY and SVGEGT. The CDR3 loop spans 15 amino acids. The germline V and J ends were trimmed by 2 bases and 0 bases, with 8 bases remaining between them. CDR3 residues: CASSYDRNSGNTIYF. The CDR3 DNA sequence: TGTGCCAGCAGTTACGACCGGAACTCTGGAAACACCATATATTTT.

Many counts were recorded for this clonotype. This chain joins TRBV12-3 or TRBV12-4 and TRBJ2-7, with D unresolved. The CDR3 totals 13 residues. The ends were cut back, 3 bases at V and 2 bases at J, with 8 bases in the middle. The CDR3 reads CASSFPHAYEQYF. The CDR3 coding sequence is TGTGCCAGCAGTTTTCCTCACGCCTACGAGCAGTACTTC.

As for this clonotype: Its ends do not fully match the called genes, so a read error is possible. The chain has TRBV27 and TRBJ2-2; D remains ambiguous. This CDR3 has 12 amino acids. Germline V gene data show CDR1 as MNHEY and CDR2 as SMNVEV (reference sequence). CDR3 amino acids: CVSSLYSGELFF. The CDR3 region has the DNA TGCGTCAGCAGTTTATACTCCGGGGAGCTGTTTTTT.

V usage is TRBV4-3 and J usage is TRBJ2-1; maybe TRBD2 (5 bases). Looked up from germline, CDR1 is LGHNA and CDR2 is YSLEER. This CDR3 has 16 amino acids. V was pared by 3 bases and J by 2 bases, with 14 bases between. CDR3 in amino acids: CASSHLWENPYNEQFF. In DNA, the CDR3 is TGCGCCAGCAGCCATTTATGGGAGAACCCCTACAATGAGCAGTTCTTC.

This clonotype was observed at least ten times. The chain couples TRBV20-1 to TRBJ1-6, with D maybe TRBD1 (6 bases). This CDR3 has 16 amino acids. V lost 3 bases, J lost 3 bases, and 15 bases lay in between. From germline, CDR1 is DFQATT and CDR2 SNEGSKA (reference sequence). CDR3 sequence: CSARGDTSFYNSPLHF. In nucleotides, the CDR3 is TGCAGTGCTAGGGGGGACACAAGCTTCTATAATTCACCCCTCCACTTT.

This clonotype was detected ten times or more. The CDR3 protein is CASSFDRANEQFF. The CDR3 region has the DNA TGTGCCAGCAGCTTCGACAGGGCCAATGAGCAGTTCTTC. The gene calls are TRBV7-3 and TRBJ2-1; 7 nucleotides line up with TRBD1. With 3 bases clipped from V and 6 bases from J, the junction kept 2 bases outside the gene matches. Germline values: CDR1 SGHTA, CDR2 FQGTGA. The CDR3 runs 13 residues.

The chain couples TRBV5-1 to TRBJ1-1; D is possibly TRBD1 (5 bases). Per germline, CDR1 SGHRS and CDR2 YFSETQ. Trimming removed 1 base at V and 11 bases at J, with 15 bases between. The CDR3 has 13 residues. The CDR3 region has the DNA TGCGCCAGCAGCTTGTCTGGCGGAAACAGGGCTTTCTTT. Protein: CASSLSGGNRAFF.

This clonotype was seen repeatedly, ten times or more. This chain joins TRBV18 and TRBJ1-2, with D tentatively TRBD1 (5 bases). V was pared by 2 bases and J by 4 bases, with 8 bases between. Germline CDR1 and CDR2: KGHSH and LQKENI. This CDR3 has 13 amino acids. This CDR3 is CASSPDGTYGYTF. DNA of the CDR3: TGTGCCAGCTCACCAGATGGGACCTATGGCTACACCTTC.

The rearrangement joins TRBV12-3 or TRBV12-4 to TRBJ2-5; no reliable D call. The CDR3 has 13 residues. V shed 0 bases and J shed 2 bases, with 4 bases lying between them. The CDR3 loop is CASSLAEQETQYF. The CDR3 DNA sequence: TGTGCCAGCAGTTTAGCGGAGCAAGAGACCCAGTACTTC.

This clonotype was seen repeatedly, ten times or more. The chain is built from TRBV20-1 and TRBJ2-1, with D possibly matching TRBD2 (5 bases). Germline V gives CDR1 DFQATT, CDR2 SNEGSKA (reference sequence). CDR3 length: 12 residues. V was clipped by 6 bases and J by 8 bases, with 14 bases between them. The chain's CDR3 is CSATPRGDEQFF. Here the CDR3 DNA reads TGCAGTGCCACTCCCCGGGGTGATGAGCAGTTCTTC.

This clonotype appeared many times. The J gene is TRBJ2-3, the V gene TRBV12-3 or TRBV12-4; 7 bases are a match to TRBD2. CDR3 length: 15 residues. V lost 1 base and J lost 4; bases outside the gene matches: 5. CDR3: CASSLEAGAADTQYF. DNA for the CDR3: TGTGCCAGCAGTTTAGAGGCGGGAGCCGCAGATACGCAGTATTTT.

This clonotype was recorded at least ten times. The CDR3 sequence: CASSIGGSVRKLFF. CDR3 DNA sequence: TGTGCCAGTAGTATAGGAGGCAGTGTGAGAAAACTGTTTTTT. The gene calls are TRBV19 and TRBJ1-4; D ambiguous. CDR3 length equals 14 residues. CDR1 is LNHDA, CDR2 SQIVND, per germline (reference sequence). Trimming cost V 1 base and J 10 bases, with 13 bases left between them. The full variable domain, completed using reference TRBV19 and TRBJ1-4, is DGGITQSPKYLFRKEGQNVTLSCEQNLNHDAMYWYRQDPGQGLRLIYYSQIVNDFQKGDIAEGYSVSREKKESFPLTVTSAQKNPTAFYLCASSIGGSVRKLFFGSGTQLSVL.

This clonotype has at least ten counts. The genes are TRBV12-3 or TRBV12-4 and TRBJ1-2, with TRBD1 matching over 7 bases. After removal of 3 bases from V and 7 bases from J, the junction contained 11 bases not matched to a gene. This CDR3 has 15 amino acids. CDR3 nucleotide sequence: TGTGCCAGCAGTTTTTTAGAGGGGACAGCGGGTGGCTACACCTTC. It codes for CASSFLEGTAGGYTF.

This clonotype was counted at least ten times. The chain combines TRBV20-1 with TRBJ2-1, with D hard to call. V lost 3 bases and J 4 bases, leaving 19 bases between the germline ends. The CDR3 sequence is 16 residues long. Germline V gene data show CDR1 as DFQATT and CDR2 as SNEGSKA (reference sequence). As DNA, the CDR3 is TGCAGTGCTAGGGAACAGTCCGGGCTTGCTTACAATGAGCAGTTCTTC. Its protein product is CSAREQSGLAYNEQFF.

This clonotype came up many times. The chain couples TRBV12-3 or TRBV12-4 to TRBJ2-1, with no clear D. V dropped 3 bases and J dropped 6 bases, with 12 bases sitting between them. The CDR3 loop spans 14 amino acids. This chain's CDR3 is CASSFGSVGNEQFF. CDR3 bases: TGTGCCAGCAGTTTTGGTTCAGTGGGCAATGAGCAGTTCTTC.

This clonotype was seen only a few times. V gene TRBV24-1 combines with J gene TRBJ2-7; 9 bases agree with TRBD2. The length of the CDR3 is 15 residues. Unmatched junction bases numbered 5, after V lost 3 bases and J lost 3 bases. Germline V gene data show CDR1 as KGHDR and CDR2 as SFDVKD. The CDR3 DNA is TGTGCCACCAGTGATCCCCGGACTAGCGTCTACGAGCAGTACTTC. This encodes CATSDPRTSVYEQYF.

This clonotype was picked up many times. The chain uses TRBV12-3 or TRBV12-4 and TRBJ1-3, with 7 positions matching TRBD1. V shed 5 bases, J shed 0 bases, and the junction held 13 bases outside the gene matches. The CDR3 contains 18 residues. The DNA of the CDR3 is TGTGCCAGCAGTAGCCGGGACAGCTATCTCTTCTCTGGAAACACCATATATTTT. This gives the protein CASSSRDSYLFSGNTIYF.

The rearrangement links TRBV11-2 to TRBJ2-3; 7 bases match TRBD1. J was trimmed by 1 base and V by 1 base; bases with no gene match: 2. The CDR3 is 15 amino acids. Germline V gene lookup returns CDR1 SGHAT and CDR2 FQNNGV. In DNA, the CDR3 is TGTGCCAGCAGCTTAGCGGACAGGCGCACAGATACGCAGTATTTT. This encodes CASSLADRRTDTQYF. Supplemented by reference TRBV11-2 and TRBJ2-3, the full variable domain reads EAGVAQSPRYKIIEKRQSVAFWCNPISGHATLYWYQQILGQGPKLLIQFQNNGVVDDSQLPKDRFSAERLKGVDSTLKIQPAKLEDSAVYLCASSLADRRTDTQYFGPGTRLTVL.

This clonotype was seen repeatedly, ten times or more. The J gene is TRBJ2-7, the V gene TRBV5-1; D remains unclear. V lost 2 bases and J lost 3, with 9 bases in between. The CDR3 covers 13 residues. In germline, CDR1 is SGHRS, CDR2 YFSETQ. This CDR3 is CASSFGGDYEQYV. The CDR3 DNA sequence: TGCGCCAGCAGCTTTGGCGGAGACTACGAGCAGTACGTC.

This clonotype came up a few times. Given a much more abundant clone one base away, this may be a read error. This chain uses TRBV7-3 with TRBJ1-1; weak D call: TRBD1 (6 bases). The CDR3 loop spans 14 amino acids. Germline CDR1 and CDR2: SGHTA and FQGTGA. The CDR3 coding sequence is TGTGCCAGCAGCCCGGGACACCAGAACACTGAAGCTTCCTTT. It codes for CASSPGHQNTEASF.

This clonotype has at least ten counts. The chain recombines TRBV11-3 with TRBJ2-7, with 10 bases aligning to TRBD2. The ends lost 1 base at V and 6 bases at J; junction bases unmatched: 9. Germline CDR1 and CDR2: SGHNT and YENEEA. This CDR3 comprises 16 residues. The CDR3 nucleotides read TGTGCCAGCAGCTTAGCCAGCGGGAGGGGCACGGGCGAGCAGTACTTC. The encoded protein is CASSLASGRGTGEQYF. Filled out from reference TRBV11-3 and TRBJ2-7, the complete variable domain reads EAGVVQSPRYKIIEKKQPVAFWCNPISGHNTLYWYLQNLGQGPELLIRYENEEAVDDSQLPKDRFSAERLKGVDSTLKIQPAELGDSAVYLCASSLASGRGTGEQYFGPGTRLTVT.

The chain recombines TRBV19 with TRBJ2-5; D call uncertain. CDR1 and CDR2 from the germline V gene are LNHDA and SQIVND (reference sequence). This CDR3 spans 14 amino acids. V lost 5 bases, J lost 5 bases, and 15 bases lay in between. The CDR3 sequence: CASSPQSGSETQYF. CDR3 sequence (DNA): TGTGCCAGTAGTCCGCAGAGTGGGTCCGAGACCCAGTACTTC. Complete variable domain (other parts from reference TRBV19 and TRBJ2-5): DGGITQSPKYLFRKEGQNVTLSCEQNLNHDAMYWYRQDPGQGLRLIYYSQIVNDFQKGDIAEGYSVSREKKESFPLTVTSAQKNPTAFYLCASSPQSGSETQYFGPGTRLLVL.

This clonotype was observed a handful of times. The chain combines TRBV5-4 with TRBJ1-2, with 7 bases fitting TRBD1. With V trimmed by 3 bases and J by 5 bases, 13 bases remained unmatched. This CDR3 has 16 residues. Germline assignment: CDR1 SGHNT and CDR2 YYREEE (reference sequence). In nucleotides, the CDR3 is TGTGCCAGCAGCTGGACGCCCGGACAGGAAATTTATGGCTACACCTTC. It specifies CASSWTPGQEIYGYTF.

At least ten counts were recorded for this clonotype. The gene calls are TRBV12-3 or TRBV12-4 and TRBJ1-1; unclear D gene. With 3 bases removed from V and 4 bases from J, the gap between germline ends came to 15 bases. The CDR3 has 15 residues. The CDR3 region is CASSFRTQGSTEAFF. CDR3 bases: TGTGCCAGCAGTTTTCGGACCCAAGGGAGCACTGAAGCTTTCTTT.

This clonotype was counted between two and nine times. A much larger clone lies a single base off, so this may be a read error. J is TRBJ2-1 and V is TRBV12-3 or TRBV12-4; TRBD2 matches 13 bases. J gave up 5 bases and V 6 bases, and 7 bases lay outside the gene matches. The CDR3 totals 16 residues. CDR3 loop: CASSRTSGGKDNEQFF. CDR3 nucleotide sequence: TGTGCCAGCAGCCGGACTAGCGGGGGTAAGGACAATGAGCAGTTCTTC.